Listed below are T cell receptor beta chains from one sample, sequenced in a study of a mutant IDH1 vaccine in newly diagnosed glioma. The antigens these receptors bind are not known. TCRdb keeps only in-frame clones here, not all; method: immunoSEQ multiplex PCR. This table has approximately 27,000 clones, more than 70% appearing once. Here the sequenced sample was PBMCs, taken from a glioma patient whose treatment included an IDH1 peptide vaccine. The receptors originated from a man between 18 and 35 years old with glioma. The CDR3 runs from the conserved cysteine through the conserved F or W. Each record gives: V gene, J gene, CDR3 length, clone size, D gene, CDR3 protein, CDR3 DNA. A D gene is named only where the DNA matches it firmly. The listing skips clone size in some rows; elsewhere it reads once, few, many or a size class.

>TRBV30|TRBJ2-3|13|-|-
CARSLGATDTQYF
TGTGCCCGGAGTTTAGGCGCCACAGATACGCAGTATTTT
>TRBV30|TRBJ1-2|14|few|-
CAWRTTTVSYGYTF
TGTGCCTGGAGGACGACGACAGTCTCCTATGGCTACACCTTC
>TRBV4-1|TRBJ2-5|15|once|-
CASSVGRQYQETQYF
TGCGCCAGCAGCGTCGGTCGACAGTACCAAGAGACCCAGTACTTC
>TRBV19|TRBJ1-5|15|-|-
CASSIGTLSNQPQHF
TGTGCCAGTAGTATAGGTACGCTCAGCAATCAGCCCCAGCATTTT
>TRBV6-5|TRBJ1-2|13|-|TRBD1
CASSPTGDYGYTF
TGTGCCAGCAGTCCCACAGGGGACTATGGCTACACCTTC
>TRBV28|TRBJ1-1|12|-|-
CASSPWGTEAFF
TGTGCCAGCAGTCCCTGGGGGACTGAAGCTTTCTTT
>TRBV15|TRBJ2-7|14|-|-
CATSRDRHYYEQYF
TGTGCCACCAGCAGAGATCGGCATTACTACGAGCAGTACTTC
>TRBV29-1|TRBJ2-3|12|-|-
CSVETDTDTQYF
TGCAGCGTTGAAACTGACACAGATACGCAGTATTTT
>TRBV7-2|TRBJ2-1|12|-|TRBD2
CASRDTSGKQFF
TGTGCCAGCAGGGACACTAGCGGAAAGCAGTTCTTC
>TRBV6-1|TRBJ1-1|14|-|-
CASSEALGNTEAFF
TGTGCCAGCAGTGAAGCCTTGGGGAACACTGAAGCTTTCTTT
>TRBV19|TRBJ1-1|14|-|-
CASSQTDGYTEAFF
TGTGCCAGTAGCCAGACAGACGGGTACACTGAAGCTTTCTTT
>TRBV5-4|TRBJ1-1|13|-|TRBD1
CASSPDRGLKAFF
TGTGCCAGCAGTCCGGACAGGGGGCTTAAAGCTTTCTTT
>TRBV5-1|TRBJ1-3|18|-|-
CASSLSERTEHSGNTIYF
TGCGCCAGCAGCTTATCTGAGCGGACAGAACACTCTGGAAACACCATATATTTT
>TRBV7-2|TRBJ2-7|19|few|TRBD2
CASSLVQLTTSGRPYEQYF
TGTGCCAGCAGCTTAGTCCAACTAACGACTAGCGGGAGACCCTACGAGCAGTACTTC
>TRBV13|TRBJ1-2|16|once|-
CASSFEEGSRPYGYTF
TGTGCCAGCAGCTTCGAAGAGGGCTCTAGGCCCTATGGCTACACCTTC
>TRBV9|TRBJ1-4|14|-|-
CASSSRGGNEKLFF
TGTGCCAGCAGCTCCCGGGGCGGTAATGAAAAACTGTTTTTT
>TRBV28|TRBJ1-2|12|-|-
CASNVGGSGYTF
TGTGCCAGCAATGTGGGGGGGTCTGGCTACACCTTC
>TRBV28|TRBJ1-2|13|-|TRBD1
CASSQDRGLGYTF
TGTGCCAGCAGCCAGGACAGGGGACTAGGCTACACCTTC
>TRBV29-1|TRBJ1-1|15|-|TRBD1
CSVDAPGGVNTEAFF
TGCAGCGTTGATGCCCCAGGGGGCGTAAACACTGAAGCTTTCTTT
>TRBV5-4|TRBJ1-1|14|-|-
CASSFRDHRAEAFF
TGTGCCAGCAGCTTCCGGGACCATCGAGCTGAAGCTTTCTTT
>TRBV4-1|TRBJ1-4|18|once|-
CASSQALGRTGPNEKLFF
TGCGCCAGCAGCCAAGCGTTGGGGAGAACAGGCCCCAATGAAAAACTGTTTTTT
>TRBV4-1|TRBJ2-1|12|-|TRBD2
CASKGREVEQFF
TGCGCCAGCAAGGGGCGGGAGGTTGAGCAGTTCTTC
>TRBV5-1|TRBJ1-2|15|-|-
CASSLASTANYGYTF
TGCGCCAGCAGCTTGGCCTCGACAGCTAACTATGGCTACACCTTC
>TRBV5-8|TRBJ2-3|13|few|-
CASKRVVADTQYF
TGTGCCAGCAAGAGAGTCGTGGCAGATACGCAGTATTTT